These 29 T cell receptor beta chains were sequenced from one sample in a study of blood T cell repertoires in COVID-19. Some clones are missing from TCRdb's copy, which holds only in-frame ones; the method was immunoSEQ multiplex PCR. The repertoire includes roughly 300,000 clones, 81% of them detected once, and 2.5% to 3% sits in the top ten. Sequencing was done on a sample of peripheral blood. The receptors originated from an older woman with active or convalescent COVID-19.

The genes are TRBV5-6 and TRBJ1-2; perhaps TRBD1 as D (5 bases). The CDR3 contains 13 residues. V was trimmed by 6 bases and J by 4 bases, leaving 13 bases between them. CDR1 and CDR2 from the germline V gene are SGHDT and YYEEEE. CDR3 sequence (DNA): TGTGCCAGCACCCTACGGGGGGGCTATGGCTACACCTTC. It is translated as CASTLRGGYGYTF.

The rearrangement joins TRBV4-1 to TRBJ1-2, with a possible D match to TRBD1 (6 bases). Germline V gene sequence: CDR1 MGHRA, CDR2 YSYEKL. There are 15 residues in the CDR3. V gave up 4 bases and J gave up 4 bases, with 16 bases separating them. The CDR3 spells CASSPLFTGTYGYTF. For the CDR3, the DNA is TGCGCCAGCAGCCCCCTTTTTACAGGGACCTATGGCTACACCTTC.

V gene TRBV5-6 combines with J gene TRBJ2-1, with 12 bases aligning to TRBD1. This CDR3 spans 15 amino acids. Germline lookup yields CDR1 SGHDT and CDR2 YYEEEE. Trimming cost V 4 bases and J 12 bases; bases outside gene matches: 11. The CDR3 is CASSRAGTGGVRQFF. Written as DNA, the CDR3 is TGTGCCAGCAGCAGAGCCGGGACAGGGGGCGTAAGGCAGTTCTTC.

CDR3: CASSLSGQDYNEQFF. In nucleotides, the CDR3 is TGTGCCAGCAGCCTCTCCGGACAGGACTACAATGAGCAGTTCTTC. The chain combines TRBV7-2 with TRBJ2-1; 7 bases align to TRBD1. The CDR3 length is 15 residues. Germline CDR1 is SGHTA and CDR2 is FQGNSA. V trimming: 5 bases; J trimming: 3 bases; junction bases outside the gene matches: 7.

This clone showed up just once. The chain recombines TRBV6-6 with TRBJ1-1; no clear D. The CDR3 spans 14 residues. Germline V gene lookup returns CDR1 MNHNY and CDR2 SVGAGI (reference sequence). The V gene lost 0 bases and the J gene lost 0 bases, with 5 bases spanning the gap. CDR3 nucleotides: TGTGCCAGCAGTTACTCGGCAGTGAACACTGAAGCTTTCTTT. It codes for CASSYSAVNTEAFF.

The chain combines TRBV15 with TRBJ1-1; D unclear. V was trimmed by 2 bases and J by 2 bases, leaving 3 bases between them. The germline gives CDR1 LNHNV, CDR2 YYDKDF (reference sequence). The CDR3 totals 12 residues. The CDR3 here is CATSRPNTEAFF. For the CDR3, the DNA is TGTGCCACCAGCAGACCAAACACTGAAGCTTTCTTT.

In this sample, this clone turned up a few times. J is TRBJ2-2 and V is TRBV6-5, with a weak D call TRBD2 (7 bases). This CDR3 is built from 14 residues. Germline V CDR1 and CDR2: MNHEY, SVGAGI. V was pared by 2 bases and J by 5 bases, with 9 bases between. The CDR3, as DNA: TGTGCCAGCAGTTACGGGGGGGCGACCGGGGAGCTGTTTTTT. This gives the protein CASSYGGATGELFF.

The CDR3 coding sequence is TGTGCCTGTCCAAGGACAGGGCTCTTCGACGAGCAGTACTTC. Its protein product is CACPRTGLFDEQYF. The gene calls are TRBV30 and TRBJ2-7, with 8 nucleotides matching TRBD1. Trimming removed 6 bases from V and 5 bases from J; junction bases left unmatched: 12. This CDR3 has 14 amino acids. Germline lookup yields CDR1 GTSNPN and CDR2 SVGIG (reference sequence). Supplemented by reference TRBV30 and TRBJ2-7, the full variable domain reads SQTIHQWPATLVQPVGSPLSLECTVEGTSNPNLYWYRQAAGRGLQLLFYSVGIGQISSEVPQNLSASRPQDRQFILSSKKLLLSDSGFYLCACPRTGLFDEQYFGPGTRLTVT.

The rearrangement uses TRBV10-2 and TRBJ2-2; 9 bases fit TRBD1. The J segment lost 4 bases and the V segment lost 3 bases, leaving 3 bases of the junction unmatched. This CDR3 contains 15 residues. Per germline, CDR1 WSHSY and CDR2 SAAADI. The CDR3 DNA sequence: TGCGCCAGCAGTGAACAGGGGGCGGGCACCGGGGAGCTGTTTTTT. Translated: CASSEQGAGTGELFF.

The chain couples TRBV5-5 to TRBJ2-7; 15 positions match TRBD2. The CDR3 is 16 amino acids. Unmatched junction bases numbered 7, after V lost 2 bases and J lost 7 bases. From germline, CDR1 is SGHKS and CDR2 YYEKEE (reference sequence). The CDR3 DNA reads TGTGCCAGCAGCTTCTGGACTAGCGGGGGGGCAAGAGAGCAGTACTTC. Encoded protein: CASSFWTSGGAREQYF. Full variable domain (missing parts from reference TRBV5-5 and TRBJ2-7): DAGVTQSPTHLIKTRGQQVTLRCSPISGHKSVSWYQQVLGQGPQFIFQYYEKEERGRGNFPDRFSARQFPNYSSELNVNALLLGDSALYLCASSFWTSGGAREQYFGPGTRLTVT.

The chain links TRBV10-3 to TRBJ2-2, with 8 bases that match TRBD2. The germline V gene encodes CDR1 ENHRY and CDR2 SYGVKD. V trimming: 10 bases; J trimming: 5 bases; junction bases outside the gene matches: 9. This CDR3 is built from 14 residues. The CDR3 DNA reads TGTGCCACCCGGCCTCGGGGGGGTACCGGGGAGCTGTTTTTT. This encodes CATRPRGGTGELFF.

This chain links TRBV28 with TRBJ2-1; D not resolved. The ends were cut back, 3 bases at V and 1 base at J, with 16 bases in the middle. Germline CDR1 is MDHEN and CDR2 is SYDVKM. This CDR3 comprises 17 residues. CDR3 sequence: CASSFSPGILSYNEQFF. The CDR3 DNA is TGTGCCAGCAGTTTCTCTCCAGGAATCTTATCCTACAATGAGCAGTTCTTC.

In its sample, this clone was seen a few times. The CDR3 DNA sequence: TGTGCCAGCAGCACCGGACTCAATGGCAATGAGCAGTTCTTC. Translation gives CASSTGLNGNEQFF. The gene calls are TRBV5-4 and TRBJ2-1; D is possibly TRBD2 (5 bases). Germline values: CDR1 SGHNT, CDR2 YYREEE (reference sequence). The CDR3 is made up of 14 amino acids. V dropped 4 bases and J dropped 6 bases, with 14 bases sitting between them.

V is TRBV27 and J is TRBJ1-2; no clear D. V gave up 5 bases and J gave up 7 bases, with 17 bases separating them. The germline gives CDR1 MNHEY, CDR2 SMNVEV (reference sequence). This CDR3 has 14 amino acids. CDR3 in DNA: TGTGCCAGCAGTAGCCCTCGGAACGGCGGTGGCTACACCTTC. Protein product: CASSSPRNGGGYTF.

CDR3 DNA: TGTGCCAGTACCTCGACCGGGACAGGGGCCCCACGTCACTATGGCTACACCTTC. Protein: CASTSTGTGAPRHYGYTF. The chain joins TRBV19 to TRBJ1-2, with 10 positions matching TRBD1. Germline V gives CDR1 LNHDA, CDR2 SQIVND (reference sequence). Losses at the gene ends were 7 bases for V and 3 bases for J; bases not matched to a gene: 17. This CDR3 has 18 amino acids. Using reference TRBV19 and TRBJ1-2 for the parts outside the CDR3, the full variable domain is DGGITQSPKYLFRKEGQNVTLSCEQNLNHDAMYWYRQDPGQGLRLIYYSQIVNDFQKGDIAEGYSVSREKKESFPLTVTSAQKNPTAFYLCASTSTGTGAPRHYGYTFGSGTRLTVV.

The V call is TRBV19, the J call TRBJ1-4; D is perhaps TRBD1 (6 bases). The CDR3 totals 15 residues. CDR1 is LNHDA and CDR2 is SQIVND in the germline V gene (reference sequence). With 9 bases removed from V and 5 bases from J, the gap between germline ends came to 19 bases. The CDR3 spells CASASTGSKNEKLFF. The CDR3 bases are TGTGCCAGCGCCAGTACAGGGTCTAAGAATGAAAAACTGTTTTTT.

This CDR3 reads CASSPRTGQMAGYTF. Here the CDR3 DNA reads TGTGCCAGCTCACCAAGGACAGGGCAGATGGCTGGCTACACCTTC. The chain links TRBV18 to TRBJ1-2; TRBD1 matches at 8 bases. CDR3 length equals 15 residues. Germline values: CDR1 KGHSH, CDR2 LQKENI. Trimming cost V 2 bases and J 7 bases; bases outside gene matches: 9.

The genes are TRBV4-1 and TRBJ1-4, with 7 nucleotides matching TRBD1. The CDR3 length is 15 residues. The V segment lost 2 bases and the J segment 4 bases; nucleotides outside the gene matches: 4. The germline gives CDR1 MGHRA, CDR2 YSYEKL. In nucleotides, the CDR3 is TGCGCCAGCAGCCAACCAAGGGACAGTAATGAAAAACTGTTTTTT. Translated, it gives CASSQPRDSNEKLFF.

The chain is built from TRBV10-3 and TRBJ2-3; TRBD1 aligns across 8 bases. The CDR3 covers 17 residues. V lost 0 bases to trimming and J lost 1 base; unmatched junction nucleotides: 6. Per the germline V gene, CDR1 is ENHRY and CDR2 is SYGVKD. The CDR3 spells CAISESLQGAGTDTQYF. The CDR3 coding sequence is TGTGCCATCAGTGAGTCCCTGCAGGGGGCAGGCACAGATACGCAGTATTTT.

This sequence joins TRBV18 and TRBJ2-7, with a tentative D call TRBD2 (7 bases). CDR3 size: 14 residues. The V end was cut by 3 bases, the J end by 3 bases, with 12 bases between. Germline lookup yields CDR1 KGHSH and CDR2 LQKENI. CDR3 sequence reads: CASSPKGGNYEQYF. In nucleotides, the CDR3 is TGTGCCAGCTCACCCAAGGGGGGGAACTACGAGCAGTACTTC.

The chain links TRBV3-1 (or the pseudogene TRBV3-2) to TRBJ2-1, with 16 bases identical to TRBD2. The CDR3 covers 17 residues. V shed 0 bases, J shed 8 bases, and the junction held 4 bases outside the gene matches. The germline V gene has CDR1 LGHDT and CDR2 YNNKEL (reference sequence). The CDR3 is CASSQEGLAGGRDEQFF. In DNA form, the CDR3 reads TGTGCCAGCAGCCAAGAGGGACTAGCGGGGGGGCGAGATGAGCAGTTCTTC.

The chain carries TRBV3-1 (or the pseudogene TRBV3-2) and TRBJ2-3; TRBD2 matches 7 bases. The CDR3 totals 16 residues. Germline V gene data show CDR1 as LGHDT and CDR2 as YNNKEL (reference sequence). The trim removed 4 bases at V and 0 bases at J, leaving 7 bases unmatched. CDR3 in amino acids: CASSRPPSGSTDTQYF. The CDR3, as DNA: TGTGCCAGCAGCCGACCTCCTAGCGGAAGCACAGATACGCAGTATTTT.

The J gene is TRBJ1-1, the V gene TRBV4-1, with 7 bases that match TRBD1. In germline, CDR1 is MGHRA, CDR2 YSYEKL. The CDR3 is made up of 16 amino acids. The junction had 10 bases not matched to a gene; V was cut back by 4 bases and J by 2 bases. The DNA of the CDR3 is TGCGCCAGCAGCCGTCGAGGGGGACAGCTAAACACTGAAGCTTTCTTT. As protein: CASSRRGGQLNTEAFF.

CDR3 in amino acids: CASSSPPRGDGYTF. The CDR3 nucleotides read TGTGCCAGCAGTTCCCCCCCCAGGGGCGATGGCTACACCTTC. V gene TRBV6-5 combines with J gene TRBJ1-2; a possible D gene is TRBD1 (6 bases). The germline CDR1 and CDR2 sequences are MNHEY and SVGAGI. The CDR3 has 14 amino acids. With 4 bases removed from V and 6 bases from J, the gap between germline ends came to 15 bases.

CDR3 loop: CASSPQTGKGGANVLTF. CDR3 coding DNA: TGTGCCAGCAGCCCTCAGACAGGGAAGGGAGGGGCCAACGTCCTGACTTTC. The chain employs TRBV5-4 and TRBJ2-6; TRBD1 matches at 7 bases. The CDR3 consists of 17 residues. The V and J ends lost 4 bases and 4 bases, in that order; junction bases with no gene match: 11. Per the germline V gene, CDR1 is SGHNT and CDR2 is YYREEE (reference sequence).

This chain links TRBV2 with TRBJ2-2, with 12 bases identical to TRBD2. V dropped 7 bases and J dropped 5; count of bases not matched to a gene: 2. The CDR3 has 14 residues. The germline V gene has CDR1 SNHLY and CDR2 FYNNEI. The CDR3 bases are TGTGCCAGCACCGGACTAGCGGGGACCGGGGAGCTGTTTTTT. It specifies CASTGLAGTGELFF.

The chain couples TRBV2 to TRBJ1-2, with a possible D match to TRBD1 (6 bases). This CDR3 is 16 amino acids long. CDR1 and CDR2 from the germline V gene are SNHLY and FYNNEI. V shed 5 bases and J shed 8 bases, with 24 bases lying between them. The CDR3 region has the DNA TGTGCCAGCAGTCCCAGGCCCTATATTTCAGGGGACGGCTACACCTTC. It codes for CASSPRPYISGDGYTF.

The genes are TRBV4-3 and TRBJ1-1, with D possibly matching TRBD1 (5 bases). The CDR3 is made up of 13 amino acids. The ends were cut back, 0 bases at V and 11 bases at J, with 13 bases in the middle. Germline V gene data show CDR1 as LGHNA and CDR2 as YSLEER. The CDR3, as DNA: TGCGCCAGCAGCCAAGATCGGGGGAATCGGGCTTTCTTT. As protein: CASSQDRGNRAFF.

V and J are TRBV3-1 (or the pseudogene TRBV3-2) and TRBJ1-2, with 9 bases that match TRBD1. The CDR3 spans 15 residues. Losses at the gene ends were 0 bases for V and 4 bases for J; bases not matched to a gene: 3. Germline assignment: CDR1 LGHDT and CDR2 YNNKEL (reference sequence). The CDR3 region has the DNA TGTGCCAGCAGCCAAGATTTGGGACAGGGCTATGGCTACACCTTC. It translates to CASSQDLGQGYGYTF.